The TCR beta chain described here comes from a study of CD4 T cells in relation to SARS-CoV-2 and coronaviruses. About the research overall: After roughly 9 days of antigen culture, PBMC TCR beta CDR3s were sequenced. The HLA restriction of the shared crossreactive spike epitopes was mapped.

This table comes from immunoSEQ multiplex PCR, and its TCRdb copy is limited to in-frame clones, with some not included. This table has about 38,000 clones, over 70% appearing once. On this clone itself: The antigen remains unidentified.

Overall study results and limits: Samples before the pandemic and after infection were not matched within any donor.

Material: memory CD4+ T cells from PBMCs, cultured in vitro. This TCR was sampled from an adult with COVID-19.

CDR3 in amino acids: CASSLTWTSRYNEQFF. In DNA, the CDR3 is TGTGCCAGCAGCTTAACTTGGACTAGCCGATACAATGAGCAGTTCTTC. The J gene is TRBJ2-1, the V gene TRBV7-3; 8 bases match TRBD2. Germline trimming cut 0 bases from V and 4 bases from J; bases unmatched to any gene: 5. Germline values: CDR1 SGHTA, CDR2 FQGTGA. CDR3 size: 16 residues.